The 10 T cell receptor beta chains below come from one sample, sequenced in a study of blood T cell repertoires in COVID-19. Assay: immunoSEQ multiplex PCR; the TCRdb copy retains only in-frame clones and omits some. Of 200,000 to 250,000 clones in the sample, 80% to 85% were seen once. Sequencing input: peripheral blood. The receptors stem from a woman of 80 years or more with active or convalescent COVID-19.

The chain joins TRBV6-5 to TRBJ2-4; D might be TRBD2 (5 bases). The CDR3 is 15 amino acids. Deletions cut 5 bases from V and 0 bases from J, with 11 bases between. Germline CDR1 is MNHEY and CDR2 is SVGAGI. As DNA, the CDR3 is TGTGCCAGCAGTCGCCGGACTGTAGCCAAAAACATTCAGTACTTC. Its protein is CASSRRTVAKNIQYF.

The chain carries TRBV15 and TRBJ2-5; possibly TRBD2 for D (5 bases). V lost 5 bases to trimming and J lost 2 bases, with 9 bases between them. Germline-derived CDR1 and CDR2 are LNHNV and YYDKDF (reference sequence). The CDR3 loop spans 13 amino acids. CDR3 sequence: CATSRRVQETQYF. CDR3 nucleotides: TGTGCCACCAGCCGGCGGGTACAAGAGACCCAGTACTTC.

This clone came up once. The CDR3, as DNA: TGCGCCAGCAGCCAAGATCGTCTAATCCTTAACTATGGCTACACCTTC. Translation gives CASSQDRLILNYGYTF. The chain has TRBV4-3 and TRBJ1-2, with no clear D. V was cut by 0 bases and J by 1 base, with 12 bases left in between. The CDR3 loop spans 16 amino acids. Germline V gene sequence: CDR1 LGHNA, CDR2 YSLEER.

J is TRBJ1-2 and V is TRBV5-6, with 7 nucleotides matching TRBD1. The CDR3 is made up of 15 amino acids. Losses at the gene ends were 0 bases for V and 3 bases for J; bases not matched to a gene: 5. The germline CDR1 and CDR2 sequences are SGHDT and YYEEEE. CDR3 in amino acids: CASSLGTGIYYGYTF. The DNA of the CDR3 is TGTGCCAGCAGCTTGGGGACAGGTATATACTATGGCTACACCTTC. The variable domain in full, completed from reference TRBV5-6 and TRBJ1-2, reads DAGVTQSPTHLIKTRGQQVTLRCSPKSGHDTVSWYQQALGQGPQFIFQYYEEEERQRGNFPDRFSGHQFPNYSSELNVNALLLGDSALYLCASSLGTGIYYGYTFGSGTRLTVV.

This chain uses TRBV29-1 with TRBJ2-1; 9 nucleotides match TRBD1. CDR3 size: 13 residues. Looked up from germline, CDR1 is SQVTM and CDR2 is ANQGSEA. J gave up 10 bases and V 1 base, and 5 bases lay outside the gene matches. The CDR3 reads CSVEVGQGGEQFF. The CDR3 DNA follows: TGCAGCGTTGAAGTGGGACAGGGTGGGGAGCAGTTCTTC.

The chain is built from TRBV4-3 and TRBJ1-1; possibly TRBD1 for D (5 bases). Trimming removed 1 base at V and 3 bases at J, with 6 bases between. The CDR3 is made up of 13 amino acids. CDR1 and CDR2 (germline): LGHNA, YSLEER. CDR3 bases: TGCGCCAGCAGCCAAGGGGACTACACTGAAGCTTTCTTT. It specifies CASSQGDYTEAFF.

The chain joins TRBV6-5 to TRBJ2-2; D may be TRBD2 (6 bases). Trimming took off 6 bases at V and 1 base at J, with 12 bases between the two ends. Germline V CDR1 and CDR2: MNHEY, SVGAGI. This CDR3 region has 15 residues. The chain's CDR3 is CASRSRRENTGELFF. The CDR3 bases are TGTGCCAGCAGAAGTAGGCGGGAGAACACCGGGGAGCTGTTTTTT.

The chain has TRBV19 and TRBJ2-7, with 9 bases matching TRBD1. This CDR3 spans 15 amino acids. Germline CDR1 is LNHDA and CDR2 is SQIVND (reference sequence). The V gene end was trimmed by 5 bases and the J gene end by 7 bases; junction bases not matched to a gene: 12. The DNA for the CDR3 is TGTGCCAGTAGTCGGTCGGGACAGGGATATGAGGAGCAGTACTTC. It specifies CASSRSGQGYEEQYF.

V is TRBV6-2 or TRBV6-3 and J is TRBJ2-5; D is unclear. The CDR3 is 14 amino acids. Germline V gives CDR1 MNHEY, CDR2 SVGEGT. V was shortened by 2 bases and J by 5 bases, with 12 bases between the two germline ends. CDR3 protein: CASSYRVTLETQYF. The CDR3 nucleotides are TGTGCCAGCAGTTACCGGGTCACACTCGAGACCCAGTACTTC.

The chain links TRBV6-2 or TRBV6-3 to TRBJ2-5; 9 bases line up with TRBD2. V lost 2 bases, J lost 2 bases, and 9 bases stayed unmatched. The germline gives CDR1 MNHEY, CDR2 SVGEGT. This CDR3 spans 17 amino acids. The CDR3 DNA reads as TGTGCCAGCAGTTACGGGTGGATAGCGGGAGTTCAAGAGACCCAGTACTTC. It codes for CASSYGWIAGVQETQYF.